Shown below are 17 T cell receptor beta chains from a single sample sequenced in a study of blood T cells in healthy people across ages (dated by TCRdb to the mid-2010s). The library was prepared using 5' RACE. A second PCR of about 6 to 11 cycles was performed with a sample-barcoded 5' primer and a J-beta primer mix. Using fastp at Q25 and MiXCR, TCRdb reprocessed the public reads and kept productive beta chains. Under each unique CDR3 protein, matching rows form one entry showing the most common genes and DNA. The sample table lists fewer than 2 million distinct CDR3 sequences, approximately 40% of them with a count of one. Clones ranked in the top ten supply roughly 23% of the sample. The sample comprised blood. The receptors shown here come from a human donor in good health.

This chain uses TRBV15 with TRBJ2-5; D not resolved. V gave up 0 bases and J gave up 2 bases, with 10 bases separating them. Germline V gives CDR1 LNHNV, CDR2 YYDKDF (reference sequence). This CDR3 contains 15 residues. The CDR3, as DNA: TGTGCCACCAGCAGAGATCGGGCAAATCAAGAGACCCAGTACTTC. Amino acid sequence: CATSRDRANQETQYF.

This chain uses TRBV5-6 with TRBJ2-1, with 9 bases fitting TRBD2. Germline V lookup: CDR1 SGHDT, CDR2 YYEEEE. The CDR3 extends over 16 amino acids. V trimming: 3 bases; J trimming: 3 bases; junction bases outside the gene matches: 7. The CDR3 DNA reads TGTGCCAGCAGCTGGGGGGCGGGGGGGCTCTACAATGAGCAGTTCTTC. The encoded protein is CASSWGAGGLYNEQFF.

The chain carries TRBV9 and TRBJ2-7; D is perhaps TRBD1 (6 bases). Germline V gene data show CDR1 as SGDLS and CDR2 as YYNGEE. Trimming left V 3 bases short and J 3 bases short, with 13 bases between. This CDR3 is built from 14 residues. The CDR3 DNA reads TGTGCCAGCAGCGCACGCAGGGGCGACTACGAGCAGTACTTC. Protein product: CASSARRGDYEQYF. Based on the CDR3 plus reference TRBV9 and TRBJ2-7, the full variable domain is DSGVTQTPKHLITATGQRVTLRCSPRSGDLSVYWYQQSLDQGLQFLIQYYNGEERAKGNILERFSAQQFPDLHSELNLSSLELGDSALYFCASSARRGDYEQYFGPGTRLTVT.

This clonotype was recorded a few times. The chain combines TRBV6-5 with TRBJ1-2; D might be TRBD1 (5 bases). Germline CDR1 and CDR2: MNHEY and SVGAGI. The CDR3 consists of 14 residues. The germline V and J ends were trimmed by 5 bases and 4 bases, with 14 bases remaining between them. This chain's CDR3 is CASSRQGDAYGYTF. In DNA, the CDR3 is TGTGCCAGCAGTCGGCAGGGAGACGCCTATGGCTACACCTTC.

The chain links TRBV6-6 to TRBJ1-2; weak D call: TRBD1 (5 bases). This CDR3 spans 14 amino acids. Germline values: CDR1 MNHNY, CDR2 SVGAGI (reference sequence). V lost 2 bases and J lost 4, with 11 bases in between. The CDR3 loop is CASSYQGGTYGYTF. CDR3 nucleotide sequence: TGTGCCAGCAGTTACCAGGGTGGGACCTATGGCTACACCTTC.

This clonotype turned up a few times. The genes are TRBV6-2 or TRBV6-3 and TRBJ2-7; TRBD2 aligns across 10 bases. Germline assignment: CDR1 MNHEY and CDR2 SVGEGT. CDR3 length: 15 amino acids. V shed 2 bases, J shed 3 bases, and the junction held 4 bases outside the gene matches. The CDR3: CASSYPSGGLYEQYF. The CDR3 DNA reads TGTGCCAGCAGTTACCCTAGCGGGGGTCTCTACGAGCAGTACTTC.

In this sample, this clonotype turned up a few times. The chain links TRBV7-9 to TRBJ2-3; 7 bases agree with TRBD2. The CDR3 runs to 18 residues. Losses at the gene ends were 4 bases for V and 0 bases for J; bases not matched to a gene: 13. Germline CDR1 SEHNR, CDR2 FQNEAQ (reference sequence). CDR3 coding DNA: TGTGCCAGCAGCTCTCCCTTTGGGGGACTAACTAGCACAGATACGCAGTATTTT. Amino acids: CASSSPFGGLTSTDTQYF. Supplemented by reference TRBV7-9 and TRBJ2-3, the full variable domain reads DTGVSQNPRHKITKRGQNVTFRCDPISEHNRLYWYRQTLGQGPEFLTYFQNEAQLEKSRLLSDRFSAERPKGSFSTLEIQRTEQGDSAMYLCASSSPFGGLTSTDTQYFGPGTRLTVL.

In regard to this clonotype: Given a much more abundant clone one base away, this may be a read error. The V call is TRBV7-9, the J call TRBJ2-5, with D perhaps matching TRBD1 (6 bases). Per the germline V gene, CDR1 is SEHNR and CDR2 is FQNEAQ (reference sequence). The length of the CDR3 is 12 residues. This chain's CDR3 is CASSQNRESQYF. The CDR3, as DNA: TGTGCCAGCAGCCAAAACAGGGAGAGCCAGTACTTC. Variable domain in full (rest from reference TRBV7-9 and TRBJ2-5): DTGVSQNPRHKITKRGQNVTFRCDPISEHNRLYWYRQTLGQGPEFLTYFQNEAQLEKSRLLSDRFSAERPKGSFSTLEIQRTEQGDSAMYLCASSQNRESQYFGPGTRLLVL.

V is TRBV12-3 or TRBV12-4 and J is TRBJ1-2, with TRBD1 matching 7 bases. The CDR3 extends over 15 amino acids. The trim removed 3 bases at V and 2 bases at J, leaving 6 bases unmatched. The CDR3 coding sequence is TGTGCCAGCAGTTTGGAGACAGGGATCAACTATGGCTACACCTTC. This encodes CASSLETGINYGYTF.

V gene TRBV6-2 or TRBV6-3 combines with J gene TRBJ2-1, with 7 bases fitting TRBD2. J was trimmed by 9 bases and V by 6 bases; bases with no gene match: 11. The CDR3 is 14 residues long. CDR1 is MNHEY and CDR2 is SVGEGT in the germline V gene. The CDR3 DNA is TGTGCCAGCAGCCCAGAAAGCAGGGAGGGTGAGCAGTTCTTC. Amino acids: CASSPESREGEQFF.

This clonotype was observed a few times. The chain links TRBV12-3 or TRBV12-4 to TRBJ2-1; 15 bases are a match to TRBD2. V lost 4 bases and J lost 7; bases outside the gene matches: 14. The CDR3 spans 19 residues. The CDR3 protein is CASSSHYSGTSGGMNEQFF. CDR3 in DNA: TGTGCCAGCAGTTCACACTATAGTGGGACTAGCGGGGGGATGAATGAGCAGTTCTTC.

This chain uses TRBV6-5 with TRBJ2-7, with a tentative D call TRBD2 (5 bases). The J call is doubtful: the DNA matches TRBJ2-5 better. This CDR3 is 13 amino acids long. The germline V gene encodes CDR1 MNHEY and CDR2 SVGAGI. The CDR3 DNA sequence: TGTGCCAGCACCCGACGGTCCGAGGGGACCCAGTACTTC. This codes for CASTRRSEGTQYF.

This rearrangement joins TRBV20-1 to TRBJ2-7; TRBD1 agrees at 8 bases. J gave up 6 bases and V 3 bases, and 10 bases lay outside the gene matches. The V gene's germline CDR1 is DFQATT and CDR2 SNEGSKA (reference sequence). This CDR3 comprises 14 residues. CDR3 region: CSARDGTGFSEQYF. CDR3 sequence (DNA): TGCAGTGCTAGGGACGGGACAGGCTTCAGCGAGCAGTACTTC.

The chain links TRBV12-3 or TRBV12-4 to TRBJ2-7; the D gene is possibly TRBD1 (6 bases). Trimming took off 5 bases at V and 2 bases at J, with 19 bases between the two ends. This CDR3 contains 16 residues. CDR3 in amino acids: CASSPGTKELTYEQYF. The CDR3 DNA reads as TGTGCCAGCAGTCCCGGGACAAAAGAACTTACCTACGAGCAGTACTTC.

This clonotype was found a few times. The rearrangement uses TRBV7-6 and TRBJ2-7, with D perhaps assigned TRBD1 or TRBD2 (5 bases each). Trimming removed 5 bases at V and 3 bases at J, with 14 bases between. The CDR3 totals 14 residues. Germline lookup yields CDR1 SGHVS and CDR2 FNYEAQ. CDR3 sequence: CASSLSGRIYEQYF. CDR3 in DNA: TGTGCCAGCAGCCTCTCGGGACGCATCTACGAGCAGTACTTC.

The rearrangement uses TRBV24-1 and TRBJ2-2; the D is unclear. Germline CDR1 and CDR2: KGHDR and SFDVKD. The CDR3 runs to 13 residues. Trimming took 5 bases from V and 4 from J, leaving 7 bases between them. The CDR3 DNA sequence: TGTGCCACCAGTGTCCGCGGCACCGGGGAGCTGTTTTTT. This gives the protein CATSVRGTGELFF.

The chain employs TRBV4-3 and TRBJ2-5, with 8 bases that match TRBD1. Germline V gives CDR1 LGHNA, CDR2 YSLEER. Trimming cost V 0 bases and J 3 bases; bases outside gene matches: 6. The CDR3 is 16 residues long. CDR3 nucleotide sequence: TGCGCCAGCAGCCAAGATTTAGGGACAGGTGAAGAGACCCAGTACTTC. This encodes CASSQDLGTGEETQYF.